The 27 T cell receptor beta chains given below trace back to one sample, sequenced in a study of early T cells in non-severe SARS-CoV-2 infection. TCRdb recomputed calls from the 5' RACE reads with MiXCR, one row per CDR3 protein. The sample contains around 81,000 distinct CDR3 sequences, 13% to 15% of which appear only once. Specimen: whole blood. The source of these receptors is an adult who was a healthcare worker with PCR-confirmed SARS-CoV-2 infection or an uninfected control (not recorded which).

The chain has TRBV7-6 and TRBJ1-2; TRBD1 matches at 7 bases. CDR3 size: 14 residues. V trimming: 5 bases; J trimming: 4 bases; junction bases outside the gene matches: 7. Germline V gene lookup returns CDR1 SGHVS and CDR2 FNYEAQ. CDR3 DNA: TGTGCCAGCAGCCCGAGGGGGCAGAGCTATGGCTACACCTTC. It translates to CASSPRGQSYGYTF.

With regard to this clonotype: The CDR3 end shows no conserved phenylalanine or tryptophan, and so a read error is likely. The limits of the CDR3 on the DNA are not certain, so only TCRdb's listed CDR3 is given. The V gene is TRBV28, the J gene TRBJ1-2; TRBD1, the table's D call, was not compared with the DNA. Germline assignment: CDR1 MDHEN and CDR2 SYDVKM. From its first to its last residue, the CDR3 has 11 amino acids. This chain's CDR3 is CASSSPPGTAL.

In this sample, this clonotype turned up many times. The V gene is TRBV7-8, the J gene TRBJ2-1; 7 bases map to TRBD1. CDR3 size: 16 residues. V lost 5 bases, J lost 1 base, and 8 bases stayed unmatched. CDR1 and CDR2 from the germline V gene are SGHVS and FQNEAQ. The CDR3: CASSPIPGQSYNEQFF. Here the CDR3 DNA reads TGTGCCAGCAGCCCCATACCGGGACAGTCCTACAATGAGCAGTTCTTC.

CDR3 in DNA: TGTGCCAGCAGTGAAAGGACAGGGGCTTATCAGCCCCAGCATTTT. This codes for CASSERTGAYQPQHF. The chain links TRBV2 to TRBJ1-5; 9 bases align to TRBD1. CDR1 SNHLY and CDR2 FYNNEI come from the germline V gene. The J segment lost 5 bases and the V segment lost 2 bases, leaving 4 bases of the junction unmatched. The CDR3 has 15 residues.

The gene calls are TRBV20-1 and TRBJ2-2; 7 bases are shared with TRBD2. The CDR3 consists of 15 residues. CDR1 and CDR2 (germline): DFQATT, SNEGSKA (reference sequence). The V gene end was trimmed by 6 bases and the J gene end by 1 base; junction bases not matched to a gene: 8. The CDR3 sequence is CSARPGGGNTGELFF. CDR3 in DNA: TGCAGTGCCCGCCCCGGCGGGGGGAACACCGGGGAGCTGTTTTTT.

V usage is TRBV28 and J usage is TRBJ1-2, with TRBD1 matching 9 bases. In germline, CDR1 is MDHEN, CDR2 SYDVKM. The CDR3 runs 14 residues. The trim removed 5 bases at V and 10 bases at J, leaving 11 bases unmatched. CDR3 in DNA: TGTGCCAGCAGTCCCCGTCCGGGACAGGGATTCTACACCTTC. This codes for CASSPRPGQGFYTF.

The chain uses TRBV9 and TRBJ1-1; 9 bases line up with TRBD1. The ends lost 4 bases at V and 8 bases at J; junction bases unmatched: 12. Germline loops: CDR1 SGDLS, CDR2 YYNGEE. The CDR3 contains 15 residues. The CDR3 DNA reads TGTGCCAGCAGCCCTCACGGGACAGGGCTACTAGAAGCTTTCTTT. This codes for CASSPHGTGLLEAFF.

This clonotype was observed a few times. The chain links TRBV7-6 to TRBJ2-7, with D possibly being TRBD2 (6 bases). The CDR3 is made up of 14 amino acids. CDR1 is SGHVS and CDR2 is FNYEAQ in the germline V gene. The V gene lost 3 bases and the J gene lost 3 bases, with 12 bases spanning the gap. The CDR3 region is CASSFRGTDYEQYF. In nucleotides, the CDR3 is TGTGCCAGCAGCTTTCGGGGGACGGACTACGAGCAGTACTTC.

The rearrangement joins TRBV20-1 to TRBJ2-7, with 7 bases fitting TRBD1. The CDR3 is made up of 14 amino acids. Germline CDR1 DFQATT, CDR2 SNEGSKA (reference sequence). V dropped 6 bases and J dropped 2; count of bases not matched to a gene: 10. The CDR3 DNA sequence: TGCAGTGCATGCCCGGGACAGCCCCCCTACGAGCAGTACTTC. It codes for CSACPGQPPYEQYF.

This clonotype was counted a few times. The V gene is TRBV6-2 or TRBV6-3, the J gene TRBJ2-5; 7 bases map to TRBD1. Germline V gene data show CDR1 as MNHEY and CDR2 as SVGEGT. The V and J ends lost 7 bases and 1 base, in that order; junction bases with no gene match: 3. CDR3 length: 13 amino acids. CDR3 region: CASKGDSQETQYF. CDR3 nucleotides: TGTGCCAGCAAGGGGGACAGCCAAGAGACCCAGTACTTC.

The chain recombines TRBV7-9 with TRBJ2-5; the D gene is possibly TRBD1 (6 bases). V was clipped by 4 bases and J by 4 bases, with 10 bases between them. Looked up from germline, CDR1 is SEHNR and CDR2 is FQNEAQ (reference sequence). This CDR3 has 13 amino acids. CDR3 residues: CASSSAGAETQYF. The CDR3 coding sequence is TGTGCCAGCAGCTCCGCAGGGGCAGAGACCCAGTACTTC.

The genes are TRBV6-5 and TRBJ2-1; weak D call: TRBD2 (5 bases). With 7 bases removed from V and 4 bases from J, the gap between germline ends came to 17 bases. The CDR3 length is 15 residues. Per germline, CDR1 MNHEY and CDR2 SVGAGI. CDR3 sequence (DNA): TGTGCCAGCAAAGCAGCCCGTGGAGGTTACAATGAGCAGTTCTTC. It translates to CASKAARGGYNEQFF.

This clonotype showed up just a few times. The chain couples TRBV5-1 to TRBJ1-5; 9 nucleotides align to TRBD1. Germline trimming cut 4 bases from V and 3 bases from J; bases unmatched to any gene: 5. This CDR3 spans 15 amino acids. Germline V gene data show CDR1 as SGHRS and CDR2 as YFSETQ. The CDR3 DNA follows: TGCGCCAGCAGCGGGGGACAGGGAGACAATCAGCCCCAGCATTTT. Its protein product is CASSGGQGDNQPQHF.

The rearrangement joins TRBV2 to TRBJ1-1; TRBD1 matches 8 bases. Germline V lookup: CDR1 SNHLY, CDR2 FYNNEI. This CDR3 region has 14 residues. V lost 6 bases to trimming and J lost 2 bases; unmatched junction nucleotides: 5. The CDR3 coding sequence is TGTGCCAGCAGGGAGGACAGGGTCAACACTGAAGCTTTCTTT. It specifies CASREDRVNTEAFF.

V is TRBV6-2 or TRBV6-3 and J is TRBJ2-6; D uncertain. Germline values: CDR1 MNHEY, CDR2 SVGEGT. The length of the CDR3 is 12 residues. V dropped 10 bases and J dropped 4 bases, with 8 bases sitting between them. DNA for the CDR3: TGTGCCACCACAGTAGGGGCCAACGTCCTGACTTTC. Encoded protein: CATTVGANVLTF.

This clonotype was observed many times. The V and J genes are TRBV11-2 and TRBJ2-7; 7 positions match TRBD1. After removal of 2 bases from V and 5 bases from J, the junction contained 6 bases not matched to a gene. The CDR3 is 14 amino acids. Germline V gene data show CDR1 as SGHAT and CDR2 as FQNNGV. CDR3 amino acids: CASSLNRGPDEQYF. The CDR3 bases are TGTGCCAGCAGCTTAAACAGGGGTCCCGACGAGCAGTACTTC.

The table lists this clonotype with a few counts. The chain is built from TRBV7-9 and TRBJ2-3; 8 bases are a match to TRBD2. After removal of 1 base from V and 1 base from J, the junction contained 7 bases not matched to a gene. The CDR3 loop spans 17 amino acids. CDR1 SEHNR and CDR2 FQNEAQ come from the germline V gene (reference sequence). The CDR3 coding sequence is TGTGCCAGCAGCTTAGAGCGGGGGAAAAACCGCACAGATACGCAGTATTTT. It is translated as CASSLERGKNRTDTQYF.

The chain links TRBV5-4 to TRBJ2-2; the D is unclear. The CDR3 contains 16 residues. Per germline, CDR1 SGHNT and CDR2 YYREEE (reference sequence). V lost 4 bases, J lost 6 bases, and 19 bases lay in between. The CDR3 here is CASSAGGRRVAGELFF. The CDR3 DNA is TGTGCCAGCAGCGCAGGTGGACGTCGGGTGGCCGGGGAGCTGTTTTTT.

V usage is TRBV2 and J usage is TRBJ2-7, with D possibly being TRBD2 (6 bases). The CDR3 covers 13 residues. V was trimmed by 8 bases and J by 5 bases, leaving 16 bases between them. Germline CDR1 is SNHLY and CDR2 is FYNNEI. As DNA, the CDR3 is TGTGCCAGCGGGAAGGACGGGGGTGACGAGCAGTACTTC. Translating it yields CASGKDGGDEQYF.

This clonotype was observed a handful of times. The V gene is TRBV9, the J gene TRBJ1-4; 9 bases align to TRBD1. The CDR3 covers 16 residues. From germline, CDR1 is SGDLS and CDR2 YYNGEE. The V segment lost 3 bases and the J segment 1 base; nucleotides outside the gene matches: 4. The CDR3 DNA reads as TGTGCCAGCAGCGCGGGACAGGGAGGAACTAATGAAAAACTGTTTTTT. It specifies CASSAGQGGTNEKLFF.

This chain joins TRBV5-4 and TRBJ2-1; no clear D. The CDR3 consists of 13 residues. Deletions cut 6 bases from V and 1 base from J, with 8 bases between. In germline, CDR1 is SGHNT, CDR2 YYREEE (reference sequence). CDR3 bases: TGTGCCAGCACCAGCCCTTCCTACAATGAGCAGTTCTTC. Its translation is CASTSPSYNEQFF.

This clonotype was picked up many times. V gene TRBV29-1 combines with J gene TRBJ2-7; D may correspond to TRBD1 or TRBD2 (5 bases each). The ends were cut back, 2 bases at V and 3 bases at J, with 14 bases in the middle. Germline assignment: CDR1 SQVTM and CDR2 ANQGSEA. CDR3 length: 14 residues. The CDR3 DNA sequence: TGCAGCGTTGAACGGGGCCCCAATAGCTACGAGCAGTACTTC. It encodes CSVERGPNSYEQYF.

This clonotype was recorded a few times. The CDR3 DNA reads as TGTGCCAGCAGCCCGACAGGGAGCTCCTACGAGCAGTACTTC. The encoded protein is CASSPTGSSYEQYF. J is TRBJ2-7 and V is TRBV9, with 7 bases fitting TRBD1. The germline V gene encodes CDR1 SGDLS and CDR2 YYNGEE. V dropped 4 bases and J dropped 0; count of bases not matched to a gene: 4. The CDR3 spans 14 residues.

This clonotype was seen at least ten times. The genes are TRBV6-5 and TRBJ2-5; D call uncertain. Germline CDR1 reads MNHEY; CDR2 reads SVGAGI. The ends were cut back, 5 bases at V and 5 bases at J, with 12 bases in the middle. This CDR3 spans 13 amino acids. CDR3 coding DNA: TGTGCCAGCAGTCCCCGGCGCGGCGAGACCCAGTACTTC. Its translation is CASSPRRGETQYF.

This clonotype was picked up a small number of times. The chain uses TRBV12-3 or TRBV12-4 and TRBJ2-5, with D perhaps being TRBD1 or TRBD2 (5 bases each). Trimming took 6 bases from V and 4 from J, leaving 15 bases between them. This CDR3 is 14 amino acids long. The chain's CDR3 is CASRGRVLPETQYF. CDR3 bases: TGTGCCAGCAGGGGGCGGGTACTCCCAGAGACCCAGTACTTC.

In DNA form, the CDR3 reads TGTGCCAGCAGCCCGAACGCGGGGGGCAATGAGCAGTTCTTC. Amino acid sequence: CASSPNAGGNEQFF. The chain carries TRBV11-2 and TRBJ2-1; TRBD2 aligns across 8 bases. In germline, CDR1 is SGHAT, CDR2 FQNNGV. The V and J ends lost 5 bases and 6 bases, in that order; junction bases with no gene match: 6. There are 14 residues in the CDR3.

The chain joins TRBV5-5 to TRBJ2-7, with D hard to call. V was shortened by 6 bases and J by 2 bases, with 18 bases between the two germline ends. The CDR3 covers 15 residues. Germline values: CDR1 SGHKS, CDR2 YYEKEE (reference sequence). The DNA for the CDR3 is TGTGCCAGCACCACGGATGGCGGCAGACCCTACGAGCAGTACTTC. It translates to CASTTDGGRPYEQYF.